These 27 T cell receptor beta chains originate from one sample sequenced in a study of T cells in Graves' hyperthyroidism and ophthalmopathy. Amplification of TCR beta CDR3 regions used RNA as the template. The HTBI primer set drove a first-round RT-PCR of the TCR CDR3. TCRdb analysed the multiplex PCR reads with MiXCR anew, one entry per CDR3 protein. Of 500,000 to 800,000 distinct CDR3 sequences listed, more than 12% are singletons. Sequencing was performed on blood. The receptors derive from a woman aged 45-60 years with Graves' ophthalmopathy.

This clonotype was counted ten times or more. The rearrangement joins TRBV20-1 to TRBJ2-1; 13 bases map to TRBD2. CDR1 and CDR2 from the germline V gene are DFQATT and SNEGSKA (reference sequence). The CDR3 covers 18 residues. With V trimmed by 0 bases and J by 1 base, 6 bases remained unmatched. The CDR3 DNA reads TGCAGTGCTAGAGACCACTGGACTAGCGGGAGTTCCTACAATGAGCAGTTCTTC. Translation: CSARDHWTSGSSYNEQFF.

This clonotype came up many times. The gene calls are TRBV6-2 or TRBV6-3 and TRBJ2-6; D might be TRBD1 or TRBD2, each matching 5 bases. The ends were cut back, 5 bases at V and 0 bases at J, with 11 bases in the middle. The CDR3 consists of 16 residues. The V gene's germline CDR1 is MNHEY and CDR2 SVGEGT. The CDR3 sequence is CASSDGAYSGANVLTF. The CDR3 nucleotides are TGTGCCAGCAGTGACGGGGCCTACTCTGGGGCCAACGTCCTGACTTTC.

This clonotype was observed a few times. The chain employs TRBV6-5 and TRBJ2-3, with 11 bases matching TRBD2. Germline lookup yields CDR1 MNHEY and CDR2 SVGAGI. The J segment lost 7 bases and the V segment lost 0 bases, leaving 18 bases of the junction unmatched. This CDR3 is 20 amino acids long. CDR3: CASSYSSIRGASGRLNTQYF. As DNA, the CDR3 is TGTGCCAGCAGTTACTCGAGTATTCGGGGGGCTAGCGGGAGGTTAAATACGCAGTATTTT.

Ten or more counts support this clonotype. This chain uses TRBV3-1 with TRBJ1-1; D is possibly TRBD1 (6 bases). In germline, CDR1 is LGHDT, CDR2 YNNKEL (reference sequence). The CDR3 covers 14 residues. Trimming removed 2 bases at V and 1 base at J, with 8 bases between. The CDR3 region is CASSQMTGNTEAFF. In DNA form, the CDR3 reads TGTGCCAGCAGCCAAATGACAGGGAACACTGAAGCTTTCTTT.

The J gene is TRBJ2-1, the V gene TRBV5-4; 12 bases align to TRBD2. Trimming cost V 6 bases and J 2 bases; bases outside gene matches: 3. The CDR3 runs to 15 residues. CDR1 is SGHNT and CDR2 is YYREEE in the germline V gene (reference sequence). The CDR3 spells CASILAGGAYNEQFF. The CDR3 DNA reads as TGTGCCAGCATTCTAGCGGGAGGGGCCTACAATGAGCAGTTCTTC.

This clonotype was detected many times. The V gene is TRBV27, the J gene TRBJ1-5, with D possibly being TRBD1 (6 bases). Germline CDR1 reads MNHEY; CDR2 reads SMNVEV (reference sequence). CDR3 size: 13 residues. Deletions cut 6 bases from V and 7 bases from J, with 13 bases between. The CDR3 reads CASSLQGWQPQHF. The CDR3 nucleotides are TGTGCCAGCAGCCTACAGGGCTGGCAGCCCCAGCATTTT.

This clonotype was seen ten or more times. J is TRBJ2-3 and V is TRBV12-3 or TRBV12-4; perhaps TRBD2 as D (5 bases). The CDR3 totals 15 residues. V lost 3 bases and J 4 bases, leaving 14 bases between the germline ends. CDR3 amino acids: CASSLRVVGADTQYF. The CDR3 nucleotides are TGTGCCAGCAGTTTGCGGGTTGTTGGCGCAGATACGCAGTATTTT.

As for this clonotype: This may be a read error: a much more frequent sequence differs by one nucleotide. The rearrangement links TRBV9 to TRBJ1-1; D is uncertain. There are 14 residues in the CDR3. The germline gives CDR1 SGDLS, CDR2 YYNGEE. With 4 bases removed from V and 6 bases from J, the gap between germline ends came to 16 bases. CDR3 coding DNA: TGTGCCAGCAGCCCTCGGACGGCCCCAGCTGAAGCTTTCTTT. Its translation is CASSPRTAPAEAFF.

This clonotype turned up a few times. A much larger clone sits a single nucleotide away, making a read error possible. This chain connects TRBV5-5 to TRBJ2-5, with D possibly being TRBD2 (6 bases). This CDR3 is built from 16 residues. Germline CDR1 is SGHKS and CDR2 is YYEKEE (reference sequence). CDR3 coding DNA: TGTGCCAGCAGCTTGGCCCCGCTAGCGACCCAAGAGACCCGGTACTTC. Its translation: CASSLAPLATQETRYF.

The chain has TRBV6-2 or TRBV6-3 and TRBJ2-3, with TRBD2 matching over 9 bases. The CDR3 runs to 15 residues. Germline lookup yields CDR1 MNHEY and CDR2 SVGEGT. J was trimmed by 2 bases and V by 3 bases; bases with no gene match: 3. The DNA for the CDR3 is TGTGCCAGCAGTTATCCTAGCGGGGTCACAGATACGCAGTATTTT. Encoded protein: CASSYPSGVTDTQYF.

On this clonotype: The conserved phenylalanine or tryptophan is not found at the CDR3 terminus, so this likely reflects a read error. The chain uses TRBV19 and TRBJ2-7, with D tentatively TRBD2 (6 bases). The germline V gene has CDR1 LNHDA and CDR2 SQIVND (reference sequence). This CDR3 spans 15 amino acids. Trimming took off 1 base at V and 3 bases at J, with 13 bases between the two ends. CDR3 sequence: CASSIAADGGYEQYL. CDR3 nucleotide sequence: TGTGCCAGTAGTATAGCGGCGGACGGGGGCTACGAGCAGTACCTC.

There are a few counts of this clonotype. The chain recombines TRBV20-1 with TRBJ2-7; D gene uncertain. This CDR3 is built from 13 residues. Between the trimmed V and J ends, which lost 4 bases and 3 bases, there was a span of 13 bases. Germline CDR1 and CDR2: DFQATT and SNEGSKA (reference sequence). The CDR3 DNA follows: TGCAGTGCTATCTATCCAGAGGACTACGAGCAGTACTTC. Translated, it gives CSAIYPEDYEQYF.

This clonotype was seen many times. V usage is TRBV2 and J usage is TRBJ2-3, with no clear D. Per the germline V gene, CDR1 is SNHLY and CDR2 is FYNNEI. This CDR3 comprises 12 residues. Trimming cost V 7 bases and J 3 bases, with 8 bases left between them. CDR3 in DNA: TGTGCCAGCAAATCCGATACAGATACGCAGTATTTT. This gives the protein CASKSDTDTQYF.

This clonotype appeared many times. This chain links TRBV7-9 with TRBJ2-3; the match to TRBD1 covers 7 bases. This CDR3 is built from 15 residues. Germline V gives CDR1 SEHNR, CDR2 FQNEAQ (reference sequence). With V trimmed by 1 base and J by 5 bases, 6 bases remained unmatched. CDR3 sequence: CASSLVQGLGDTQYF. In DNA form, the CDR3 reads TGTGCCAGCAGCTTAGTACAGGGGCTCGGAGATACGCAGTATTTT.

The sample holds many counts of this clonotype. The chain links TRBV2 to TRBJ2-7, with 7 positions matching TRBD1. Germline loops: CDR1 SNHLY, CDR2 FYNNEI. The CDR3 is 13 residues long. J lost 7 bases, V lost 5 bases, and 8 bases had no gene match. The chain's CDR3 is CASSRTGLREQYF. The CDR3 DNA follows: TGTGCCAGCAGTAGGACAGGTTTAAGGGAGCAGTACTTC.

This clonotype was detected many times. V is TRBV10-3 and J is TRBJ2-7; 7 nucleotides agree with TRBD2. Germline CDR1 reads ENHRY; CDR2 reads SYGVKD. V lost 6 bases to trimming and J lost 1 base; unmatched junction nucleotides: 9. The CDR3 spans 15 residues. The CDR3 protein is CAIRRASGSSYEQYF. The CDR3 DNA reads TGTGCCATCAGGAGAGCTAGCGGTAGTTCCTACGAGCAGTACTTC.

This clonotype was seen repeatedly, ten times or more. The V gene is TRBV28, the J gene TRBJ2-1; possibly TRBD1 or TRBD2 for D (5 bases each). The CDR3 extends over 14 amino acids. The V end lost 6 bases, the J end lost 6 bases, and 15 bases lay between the germline ends. Germline loops: CDR1 MDHEN, CDR2 SYDVKM. The CDR3 protein is CASRGSGRVNEQFF. CDR3 coding DNA: TGTGCCAGCAGGGGTTCGGGACGTGTCAATGAGCAGTTCTTC.

The gene calls are TRBV4-3 and TRBJ2-3; 8 bases match TRBD2. Per germline, CDR1 LGHNA and CDR2 YSLEER. The CDR3 has 18 amino acids. Trimming cost V 0 bases and J 0 bases; bases outside gene matches: 8. The DNA of the CDR3 is TGCGCCAGCAGCCAAGATGCGAGCGGGGGAGCTAGCACAGATACGCAGTATTTT. Protein: CASSQDASGGASTDTQYF.

To note about this clonotype: A much larger clone lies a single base off, so this may be a read error. The chain is built from TRBV28 and TRBJ2-1; weak D call: TRBD2 (6 bases). V gave up 3 bases and J gave up 6 bases, with 21 bases separating them. The germline gives CDR1 MDHEN, CDR2 SYDVKM. The CDR3 runs to 17 residues. CDR3: CASSFSMAGGIFNEQFF. The CDR3 DNA is TGTGCCAGCAGTTTCTCTATGGCTGGCGGGATTTTCAATGAGCAGTTCTTC.

This clonotype was picked up many times. This sequence joins TRBV12-3 or TRBV12-4 and TRBJ2-7, with a tentative D call TRBD2 (6 bases). V was trimmed by 4 bases and J by 4 bases, leaving 17 bases between them. The CDR3 runs to 15 residues. The CDR3 here is CASSSVRGGGYEQYF. The CDR3, as DNA: TGTGCCAGCAGTTCCGTCCGAGGAGGAGGGTACGAGCAGTACTTC.

As regards this clonotype: Sequence at one end of the junction differs from germline and may be a read error. The rearrangement joins TRBV9 to TRBJ1-2; D not certain. CDR3 length: 13 amino acids. Germline loops: CDR1 SGDLS, CDR2 YYNGEE. Here the CDR3 DNA reads TGTGCCGGCAGCGAGAGGTTTAACTATGGCTACACCTTC. Protein sequence: CAGSERFNYGYTF.

The chain carries TRBV6-2 or TRBV6-3 and TRBJ2-2, with 8 bases that match TRBD1. Germline CDR1 and CDR2: MNHEY and SVGEGT. V lost 6 bases and J lost 5; bases outside the gene matches: 17. CDR3 size: 18 residues. For the CDR3, the DNA is TGTGCCAGCAGCTCACCCTCGATGACAGGGGTGCTAACCGGGGAGCTGTTTTTT. Translating gives CASSSPSMTGVLTGELFF.

The table lists this clonotype with many counts. The gene calls are TRBV13 and TRBJ2-1, with 9 bases aligning to TRBD2. The CDR3 has 16 amino acids. V lost 3 bases to trimming and J lost 0 bases; unmatched junction nucleotides: 3. The V gene's germline CDR1 is PRHDT and CDR2 FYEKMQ (reference sequence). This CDR3 is CASSLTSGFSYNEQFF. In nucleotides, the CDR3 is TGTGCCAGCAGCTTGACTAGCGGTTTCTCCTACAATGAGCAGTTCTTC.

Turning to this clonotype: This may be a read error, as it is one base from a much larger clone. V gene TRBV27 combines with J gene TRBJ2-5; TRBD1 or TRBD2 may be the D gene (6 bases each). Germline CDR1 reads MNHEY; CDR2 reads SMNVEV (reference sequence). The CDR3 loop spans 16 amino acids. V lost 3 bases, J lost 1 base, and 15 bases lay in between. DNA of the CDR3: TGTGCCAGCAGTTTTTTCGGGGGCCCATTCCAAGAGACCCAGTACTTC. Translation gives CASSFFGGPFQETQYF.

This clonotype was counted between two and nine times. This chain connects TRBV27 to TRBJ2-1, with TRBD2 matching 10 bases. Germline CDR1 MNHEY, CDR2 SMNVEV (reference sequence). Unmatched junction bases numbered 14, after V lost 3 bases and J lost 9 bases. There are 17 residues in the CDR3. The CDR3 spells CASSFPSLAGVFSEQFF. The CDR3 DNA reads TGTGCCAGCAGTTTTCCCAGTCTAGCGGGAGTATTCAGTGAGCAGTTCTTC.

This clonotype was seen many times. V usage is TRBV28 and J usage is TRBJ1-6; D is unresolved. The CDR3 is made up of 15 amino acids. The V and J ends lost 2 bases and 4 bases respectively, with 9 bases between them. Germline V lookup: CDR1 MDHEN, CDR2 SYDVKM. CDR3 sequence reads: CASSLDRAYNSPLHF. CDR3 DNA: TGTGCCAGCAGTTTAGATCGGGCTTATAATTCACCCCTCCACTTT.

The sample holds many counts of this clonotype. The chain combines TRBV28 with TRBJ1-6; 7 bases align to TRBD1. The CDR3 length is 14 residues. The germline gives CDR1 MDHEN, CDR2 SYDVKM. V dropped 2 bases and J dropped 10; count of bases not matched to a gene: 5. The CDR3 is CASSLSRGGSPLHF. Written as DNA, the CDR3 is TGTGCCAGCAGTTTAAGCAGGGGGGGCTCACCCCTCCACTTT.